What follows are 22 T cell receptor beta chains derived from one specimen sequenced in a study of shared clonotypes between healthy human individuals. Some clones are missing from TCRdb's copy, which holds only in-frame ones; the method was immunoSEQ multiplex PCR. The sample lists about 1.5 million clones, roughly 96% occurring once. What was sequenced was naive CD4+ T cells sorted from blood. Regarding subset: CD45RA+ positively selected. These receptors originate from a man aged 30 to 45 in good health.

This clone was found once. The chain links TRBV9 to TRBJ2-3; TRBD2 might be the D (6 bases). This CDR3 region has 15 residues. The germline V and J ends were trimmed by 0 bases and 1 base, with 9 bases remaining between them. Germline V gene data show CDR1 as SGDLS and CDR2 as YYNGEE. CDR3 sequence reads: CASSVAREGTDTQYF. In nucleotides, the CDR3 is TGTGCCAGCAGCGTAGCGAGGGAGGGCACAGATACGCAGTATTTT.

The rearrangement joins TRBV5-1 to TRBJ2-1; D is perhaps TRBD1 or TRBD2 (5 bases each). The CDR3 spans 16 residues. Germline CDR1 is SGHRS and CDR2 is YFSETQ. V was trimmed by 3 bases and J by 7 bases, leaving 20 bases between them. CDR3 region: CASSYSGAPGSNEQFF. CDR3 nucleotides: TGCGCCAGCAGCTACTCCGGGGCTCCGGGGTCGAATGAGCAGTTCTTC.

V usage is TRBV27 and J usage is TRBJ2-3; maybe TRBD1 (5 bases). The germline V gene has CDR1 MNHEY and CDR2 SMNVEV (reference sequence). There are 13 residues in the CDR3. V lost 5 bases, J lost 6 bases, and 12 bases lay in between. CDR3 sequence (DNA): TGTGCCAGCAGTCTTACCAGGGTGGATACGCAGTATTTT. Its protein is CASSLTRVDTQYF.

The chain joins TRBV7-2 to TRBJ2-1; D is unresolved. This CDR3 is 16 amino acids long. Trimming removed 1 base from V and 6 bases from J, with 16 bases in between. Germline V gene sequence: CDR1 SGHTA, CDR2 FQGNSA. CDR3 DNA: TGTGCCAGCAGCTTAGTCCTATTAAGTTCCATCAATGAGCAGTTCTTC. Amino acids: CASSLVLLSSINEQFF.

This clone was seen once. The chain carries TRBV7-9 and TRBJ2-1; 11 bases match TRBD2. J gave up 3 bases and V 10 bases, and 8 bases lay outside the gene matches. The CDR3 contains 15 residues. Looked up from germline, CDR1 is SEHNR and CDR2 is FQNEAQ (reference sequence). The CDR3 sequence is CAIAGLAGSYNEQFF. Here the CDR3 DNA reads TGTGCCATCGCCGGACTAGCGGGCAGCTACAATGAGCAGTTCTTC.

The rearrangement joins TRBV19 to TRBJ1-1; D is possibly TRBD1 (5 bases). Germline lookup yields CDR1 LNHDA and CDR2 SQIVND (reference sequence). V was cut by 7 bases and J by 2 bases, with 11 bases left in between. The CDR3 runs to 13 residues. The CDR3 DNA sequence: TGTGCCAGTATTGGTCAGGGAAACACTGAAGCTTTCTTT. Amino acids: CASIGQGNTEAFF.

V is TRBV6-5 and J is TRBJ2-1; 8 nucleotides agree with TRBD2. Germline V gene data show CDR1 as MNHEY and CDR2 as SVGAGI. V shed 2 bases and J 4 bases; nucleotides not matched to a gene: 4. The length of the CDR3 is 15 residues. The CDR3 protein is CASSYPGLAYNEQFF. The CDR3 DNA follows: TGTGCCAGCAGTTACCCCGGACTAGCTTACAATGAGCAGTTCTTC.

The CDR3: CAWSSSNRQGRDTEAFF. The CDR3 DNA sequence: TGTGCCTGGAGTTCCTCTAACCGACAGGGTAGGGACACTGAAGCTTTCTTT. V and J are TRBV30 and TRBJ1-1, with 7 bases fitting TRBD1. Germline V lookup: CDR1 GTSNPN, CDR2 SVGIG (reference sequence). The CDR3 length is 17 residues. Unmatched junction bases numbered 15, after V lost 2 bases and J lost 3 bases.

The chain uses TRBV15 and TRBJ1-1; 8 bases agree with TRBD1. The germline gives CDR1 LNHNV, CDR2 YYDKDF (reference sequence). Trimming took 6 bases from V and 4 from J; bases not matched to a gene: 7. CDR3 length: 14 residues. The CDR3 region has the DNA TGTGCCACCAGTACATTCAGGGGGCTCACTGAAGCTTTCTTT. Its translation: CATSTFRGLTEAFF. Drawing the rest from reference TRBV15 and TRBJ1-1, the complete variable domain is DAMVIQNPRYQVTQFGKPVTLSCSQTLNHNVMYWYQQKSSQAPKLLFHYYDKDFNNEADTPDNFQSRRPNTSFCFLDIRSPGLGDTAMYLCATSTFRGLTEAFFGQGTRLTVV.

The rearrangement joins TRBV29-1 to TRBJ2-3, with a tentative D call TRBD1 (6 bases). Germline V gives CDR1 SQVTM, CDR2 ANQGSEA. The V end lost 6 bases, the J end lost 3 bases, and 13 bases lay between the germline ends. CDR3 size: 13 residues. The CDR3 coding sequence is TGCAGCGTGAGGGGGATCTTGACAGATACGCAGTATTTT. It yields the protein CSVRGILTDTQYF.

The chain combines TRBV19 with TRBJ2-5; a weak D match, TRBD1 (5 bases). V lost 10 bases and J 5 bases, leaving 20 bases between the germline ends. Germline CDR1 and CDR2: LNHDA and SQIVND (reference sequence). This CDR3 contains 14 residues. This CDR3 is CATAVGAASETQYF. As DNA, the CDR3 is TGTGCCACCGCCGTAGGGGCCGCCTCCGAGACCCAGTACTTC. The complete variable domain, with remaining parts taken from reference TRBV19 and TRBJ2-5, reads DGGITQSPKYLFRKEGQNVTLSCEQNLNHDAMYWYRQDPGQGLRLIYYSQIVNDFQKGDIAEGYSVSREKKESFPLTVTSAQKNPTAFYLCATAVGAASETQYFGPGTRLLVL.

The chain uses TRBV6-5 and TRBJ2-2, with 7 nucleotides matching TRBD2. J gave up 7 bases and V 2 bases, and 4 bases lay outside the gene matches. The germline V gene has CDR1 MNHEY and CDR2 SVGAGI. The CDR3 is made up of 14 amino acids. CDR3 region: CASSYMSGVGELFF. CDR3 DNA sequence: TGTGCCAGCAGTTACATGAGCGGGGTCGGGGAGCTGTTTTTT.

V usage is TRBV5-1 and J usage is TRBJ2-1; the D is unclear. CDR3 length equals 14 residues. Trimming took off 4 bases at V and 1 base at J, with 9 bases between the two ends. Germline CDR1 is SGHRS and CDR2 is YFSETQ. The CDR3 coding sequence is TGCGCCAGCAGCAACTTAGGTTCCTACAATGAGCAGTTCTTC. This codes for CASSNLGSYNEQFF.

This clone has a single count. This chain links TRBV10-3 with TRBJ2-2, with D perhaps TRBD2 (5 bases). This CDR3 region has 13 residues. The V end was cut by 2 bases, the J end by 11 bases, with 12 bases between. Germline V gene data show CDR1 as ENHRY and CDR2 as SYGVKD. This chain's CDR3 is CAISEGRRRELFF. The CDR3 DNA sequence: TGTGCCATCAGTGAGGGGAGACGAAGAGAGCTGTTTTTT.

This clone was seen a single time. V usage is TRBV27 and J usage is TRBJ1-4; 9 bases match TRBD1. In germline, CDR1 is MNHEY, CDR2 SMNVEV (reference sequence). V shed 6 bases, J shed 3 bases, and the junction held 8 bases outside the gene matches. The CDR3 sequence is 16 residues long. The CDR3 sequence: CASSPGQGRANEKLFF. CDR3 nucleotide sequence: TGTGCCAGCAGCCCGGGACAGGGACGGGCTAATGAAAAACTGTTTTTT.

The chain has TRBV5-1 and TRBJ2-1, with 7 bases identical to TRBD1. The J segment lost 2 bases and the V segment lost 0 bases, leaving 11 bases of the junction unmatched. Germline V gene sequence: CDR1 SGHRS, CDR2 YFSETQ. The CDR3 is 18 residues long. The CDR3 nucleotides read TGCGCCAGCAGCTTGGAGGACAGGTTTGCTTACCCCTACAATGAGCAGTTCTTC. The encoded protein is CASSLEDRFAYPYNEQFF.

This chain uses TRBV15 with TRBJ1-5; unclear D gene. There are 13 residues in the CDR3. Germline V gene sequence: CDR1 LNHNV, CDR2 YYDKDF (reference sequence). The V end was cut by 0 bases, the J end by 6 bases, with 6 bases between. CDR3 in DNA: TGTGCCACCAGCAGAGATATGAGTCAGCCCCAGCATTTT. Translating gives CATSRDMSQPQHF. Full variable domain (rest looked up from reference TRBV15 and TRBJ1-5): DAMVIQNPRYQVTQFGKPVTLSCSQTLNHNVMYWYQQKSSQAPKLLFHYYDKDFNNEADTPDNFQSRRPNTSFCFLDIRSPGLGDTAMYLCATSRDMSQPQHFGDGTRLSIL.

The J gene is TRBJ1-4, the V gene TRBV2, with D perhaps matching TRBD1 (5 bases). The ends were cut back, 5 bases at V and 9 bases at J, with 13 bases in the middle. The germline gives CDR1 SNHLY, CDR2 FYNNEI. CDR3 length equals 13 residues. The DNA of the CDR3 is TGTGCCAGCAGTCCTGACAGCTCTCAAAAACTGTTTTTT. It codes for CASSPDSSQKLFF.

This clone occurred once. CDR3 nucleotides: TGTGCCAGCACGAAACGCGGGACTAGCGGGAGGGGTGAGCAGTTCTTC. Translation gives CASTKRGTSGRGEQFF. This chain joins TRBV2 and TRBJ2-1; TRBD2 agrees at 16 bases. The CDR3 extends over 16 amino acids. CDR1 SNHLY and CDR2 FYNNEI come from the germline V gene. With 7 bases clipped from V and 9 bases from J, the junction kept 9 bases outside the gene matches.

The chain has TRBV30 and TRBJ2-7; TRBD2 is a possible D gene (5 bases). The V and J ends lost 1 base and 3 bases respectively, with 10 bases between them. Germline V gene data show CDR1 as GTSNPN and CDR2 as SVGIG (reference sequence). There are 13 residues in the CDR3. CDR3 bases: TGTGCCTGGAGTGGGAGAGCGGACTACGAGCAGTACTTC. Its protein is CAWSGRADYEQYF.

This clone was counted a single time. This CDR3 reads CASSLRTQGSTGELFF. The CDR3 bases are TGCGCCAGCAGCTTGCGGACGCAGGGCTCCACCGGGGAGCTGTTTTTT. This chain joins TRBV5-1 and TRBJ2-2; maybe TRBD1 (5 bases). CDR1 and CDR2 from the germline V gene are SGHRS and YFSETQ. The CDR3 covers 16 residues. V dropped 1 base and J dropped 4 bases, with 14 bases sitting between them. Complete variable domain (other parts from reference TRBV5-1 and TRBJ2-2): KAGVTQTPRYLIKTRGQQVTLSCSPISGHRSVSWYQQTPGQGLQFLFEYFSETQRNKGNFPGRFSGRQFSNSRSEMNVSTLELGDSALYLCASSLRTQGSTGELFFGEGSRLTVL.

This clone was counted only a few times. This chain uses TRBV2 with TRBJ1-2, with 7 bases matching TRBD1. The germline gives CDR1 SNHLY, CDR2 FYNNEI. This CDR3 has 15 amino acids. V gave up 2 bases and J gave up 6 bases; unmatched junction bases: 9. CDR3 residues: CASSEQGDLGDGYTF. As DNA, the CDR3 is TGTGCCAGCAGTGAACAGGGGGACTTGGGCGATGGCTACACCTTC. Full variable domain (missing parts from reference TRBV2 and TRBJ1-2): EPEVTQTPSHQVTQMGQEVILRCVPISNHLYFYWYRQILGQKVEFLVSFYNNEISEKSEIFDDQFSVERPDGSNFTLKIRSTKLEDSAMYFCASSEQGDLGDGYTFGSGTRLTVV.